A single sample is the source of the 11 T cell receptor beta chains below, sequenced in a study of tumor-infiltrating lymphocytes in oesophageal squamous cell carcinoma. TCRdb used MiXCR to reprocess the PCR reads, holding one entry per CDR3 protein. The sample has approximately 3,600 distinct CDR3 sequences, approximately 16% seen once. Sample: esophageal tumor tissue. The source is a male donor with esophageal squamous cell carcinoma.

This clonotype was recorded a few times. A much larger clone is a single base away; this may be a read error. Here the CDR3 DNA reads TGTGCCAGCAGGGCAGGGCTCGGCGAGCAGTTCTTC. It specifies CASRAGLGEQFF. V and J are TRBV6-1 and TRBJ2-5; TRBD1 might be the D (5 bases). The J call may be mistaken, given a closer DNA end match to TRBJ2-1. The CDR3 totals 12 residues. Germline CDR1 and CDR2: MNHNS and SASEGT.

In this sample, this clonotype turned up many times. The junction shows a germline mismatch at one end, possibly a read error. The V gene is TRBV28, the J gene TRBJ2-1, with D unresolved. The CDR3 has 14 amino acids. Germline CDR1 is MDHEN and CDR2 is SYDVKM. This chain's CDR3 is CASSLAGLNSPLHF. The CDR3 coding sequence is TGTGCCAGCAGTTTAGCCGGGCTTAATTCACCCCTCCACTTC.

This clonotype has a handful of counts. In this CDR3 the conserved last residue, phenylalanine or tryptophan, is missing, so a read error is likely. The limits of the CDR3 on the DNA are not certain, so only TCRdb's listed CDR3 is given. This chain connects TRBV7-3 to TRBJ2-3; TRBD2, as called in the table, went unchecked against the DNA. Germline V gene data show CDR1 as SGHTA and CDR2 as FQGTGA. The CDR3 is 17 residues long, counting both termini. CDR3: CASSLGSSSYNEQFFGP.

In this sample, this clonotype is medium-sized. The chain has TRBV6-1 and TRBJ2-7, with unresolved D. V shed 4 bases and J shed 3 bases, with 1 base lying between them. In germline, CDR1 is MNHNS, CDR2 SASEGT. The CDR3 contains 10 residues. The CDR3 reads CASSGYEQYF. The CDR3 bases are TGTGCCAGCAGTGGCTACGAGCAGTACTTC.

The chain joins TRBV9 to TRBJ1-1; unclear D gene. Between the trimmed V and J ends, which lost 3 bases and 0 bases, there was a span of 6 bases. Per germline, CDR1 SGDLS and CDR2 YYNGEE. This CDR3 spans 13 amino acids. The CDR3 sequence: CASSEAMNTEAFF. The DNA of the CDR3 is TGTGCCAGCAGCGAAGCCATGAACACTGAAGCTTTCTTT.

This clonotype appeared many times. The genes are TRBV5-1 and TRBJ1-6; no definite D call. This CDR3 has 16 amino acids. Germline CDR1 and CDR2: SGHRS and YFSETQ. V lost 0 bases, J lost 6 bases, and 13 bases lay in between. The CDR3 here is CASSLGGVAGNSPLHF. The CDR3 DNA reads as TGCGCCAGCAGCTTGGGTGGTGTAGCGGGTAATTCACCCCTCCACTTT.

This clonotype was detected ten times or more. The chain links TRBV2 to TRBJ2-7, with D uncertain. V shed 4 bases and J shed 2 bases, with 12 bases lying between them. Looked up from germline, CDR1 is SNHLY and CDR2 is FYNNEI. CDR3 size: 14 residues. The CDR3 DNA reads TGTGCCAGCAGTGCAGAGGAAAATGCCTACGAGCAGTACTTC. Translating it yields CASSAEENAYEQYF.

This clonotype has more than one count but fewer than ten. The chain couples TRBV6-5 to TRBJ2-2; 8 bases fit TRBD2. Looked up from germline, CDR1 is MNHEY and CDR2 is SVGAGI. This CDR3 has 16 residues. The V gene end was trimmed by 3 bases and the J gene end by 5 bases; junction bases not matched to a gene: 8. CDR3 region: CASSYTSGGQTGELFF. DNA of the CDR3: TGTGCCAGCAGTTATACAAGCGGGGGCCAAACCGGGGAGCTGTTTTTT.

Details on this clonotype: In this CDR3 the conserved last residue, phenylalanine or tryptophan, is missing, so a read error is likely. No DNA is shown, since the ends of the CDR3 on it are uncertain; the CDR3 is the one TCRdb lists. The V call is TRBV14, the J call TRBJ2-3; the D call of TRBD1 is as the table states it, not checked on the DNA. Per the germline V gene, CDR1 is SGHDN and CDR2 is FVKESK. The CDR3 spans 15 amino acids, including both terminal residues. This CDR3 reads CASSPGQGFGYTFGS.

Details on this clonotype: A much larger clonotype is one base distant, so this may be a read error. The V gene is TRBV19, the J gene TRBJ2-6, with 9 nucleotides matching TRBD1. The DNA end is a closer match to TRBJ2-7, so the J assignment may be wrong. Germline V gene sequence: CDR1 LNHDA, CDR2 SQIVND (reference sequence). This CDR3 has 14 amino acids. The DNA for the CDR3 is TGTGCCAGTGGGACAGGGTGCAATTCCTACGAGCAGTACTTC. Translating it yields CASGTGCNSYEQYF.

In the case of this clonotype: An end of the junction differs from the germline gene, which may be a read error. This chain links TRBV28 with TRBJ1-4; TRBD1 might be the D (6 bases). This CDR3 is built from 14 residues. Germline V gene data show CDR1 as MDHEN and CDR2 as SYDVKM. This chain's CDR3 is CASSEQGFREKLCF. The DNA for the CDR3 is TGTGCCAGCAGCGAACAGGGTTTTCGGGAAAAACTGTGTTTT.